This TCR beta chain was documented in a study of control samples from healthy donors and cancer patients. Using immunoSEQ multiplex PCR, the repertoire was profiled, and TCRdb retains in-frame clones only, with some absent. The sample carries about 130,000 clones, about 95% recorded once. Sample: blood. The sequence came from a man aged 25 to 40 in good health.

CDR3 residues: CASSSRTGYSNQPQHF. For the CDR3, the DNA is TGTGCCAGCAGTTCGCGGACAGGCTATAGCAATCAGCCCCAGCATTTT. The rearrangement uses TRBV28 and TRBJ1-5, with 7 bases that match TRBD1. Germline CDR1 is MDHEN and CDR2 is SYDVKM. V trimming: 4 bases; J trimming: 0 bases; junction bases outside the gene matches: 6. The CDR3 extends over 16 amino acids.